This TCR beta chain was observed in a study of blood T cell repertoires in COVID-19. For the study at large: COVID-19 samples collected from the United States, Italy and Spain covered acute and convalescent phases. T cells, B-cell-depleted T cells, or PBMCs supplied cDNA or gDNA.

How the authors handled the data: Amplification with reference gene primers provided the estimates of nucleated cell counts. Assay: immunoSEQ multiplex PCR; the TCRdb copy retains only in-frame clones and omits some. The V and J calls and clone size are taken from that table; D and trimming were inferred from the DNA. This table holds under 200,000 clones, roughly 79% found once. This clone is a singleton in its sample. Trimming removed 5 bases at V and 3 bases at J, with 4 bases between. CDR1 and CDR2 (germline): SGHTA, FQGNSA. The CDR3 runs 11 residues. Sequencing input: peripheral blood. The receptor was derived from a man aged 60 to 75 with active or convalescent COVID-19. V is TRBV7-2 and J is TRBJ2-5; unclear D gene. The CDR3 region has the DNA TGTGCCAGCAGCCGCGAAGAGACCCAGTACTTC. Translating it yields CASSREETQYF.